Detailed here is one T cell receptor beta chain. What antigen it recognizes has not been identified. The sample holds no much larger clone one base away, and base qualities are not on file. Samples from volunteer blood donors who had recovered from COVID-19 were contributed by a second Seattle source. Collaborating institutions collected whole blood in K2EDTA tubes following their own protocols. For TCRbeta analysis, collaborators shipped samples as frozen whole blood, isolated PBMCs, or DNA extracted from either of those sample types. TCRbeta CDR3 regions were amplified from genomic DNA using the immunoSEQ Assay, a bias-controlled multiplex PCR. On the study's bioinformatics: The number of nucleated cells in each sample was estimated by amplification of reference gene primers within the assay. Sequence reads were collapsed and filtered to measure the absolute abundance of every unique TCRbeta CDR3 rearrangement. For each sample, productive Simpson clonality was calculated as the square root of Simpson's diversity index across productive rearrangements. TCRdb's version of the immuneACCESS table is confined to in-frame rearrangements and falls short of the full clone set. An unresolved V gene accounts for under half of the shortfall where checked; the remainder is of unknown origin. V and J calls and clone size come straight from that table; D and trimming were deduced from the DNA. The sample has 200,000 to 300,000 clones on record, 88% of them singletons. Over 4% of the sample goes to the ten largest clones.

According to the germline V gene (reference sequence), CDR1 reads MNHEY and CDR2 reads SMNVEV. There are 16 amino acids in the CDR3, from cysteine to phenylalanine inclusive. The entry retains the CDR3 DNA only, 48 bases that are in frame from base 1. V loses 5 bases at its end and J loses 10 bases; junction bases beyond the gene matches: 12. These data belong to a study of blood T cell repertoires in COVID-19 (dated by TCRdb to about 2020). General notes on the study: Collaborator samples came from the United States, Italy and Spain and covered acute and convalescent phases of COVID-19. The prospective study material was composed of cDNA or gDNA derived from T cells, B-cell-depleted T cells, or PBMCs. Where available, HLA class I and class II types were taken from metadata supplied by the sample provider and were not determined by assay-based typing. Sample metadata almost always included a de-identified subject ID, COVID-19 status, age in years and sex. The repertoires were released in a freely available public database meant as a resource for research on the immune response to SARS-CoV-2. Subjects who had been exposed to COVID-19, were actively infected with it, or had recovered from it provided the deeply sampled blood TCRbeta repertoires that made up the dataset. Samples came from the ongoing ImmuneRACE study (first 160 participants) plus 1,254 subjects from 6 global collaborators.

Summary of the overall study and its limitations: The quantity of clinical and demographic metadata differed by source and by participant and was supplied without curation.

Sequencing was carried out using peripheral blood. This chain is built from TRBV27 and TRBJ2-1, with 12 junctional bases fitting TRBD2. The sequence was obtained from a man between 60 and 70 years old who had recovered from COVID-19. CDR3 sequence: CASSNYPSGGVGEQFF. The sequence in DNA is TGTGCCAGCAGTAATTACCCTAGCGGGGGGGTAGGAGAGCAGTTCTTC.